This T cell receptor beta chain was observed in a study of cytomegalovirus exposure and HLA in healthy donors. The PCR contained 60 Vbeta and 13 Jbeta primers. Sequenced by immunoSEQ multiplex PCR; TCRdb stores in-frame clones only, minus some. The sample consists of about 190,000 clones, roughly 79% of them appearing once. This clone was observed a single time. Unmatched junction bases numbered 8, after V lost 8 bases and J lost 2 bases. CDR1 LNHDA and CDR2 SQIVND come from the germline V gene (reference sequence). This CDR3 is built from 15 residues. This sequence was found in a woman in her late teens or twenties in good health and CMV-seronegative. The sequenced sample was PBMCs. V usage is TRBV19 and J usage is TRBJ2-2, with 7 bases matching TRBD1. The CDR3 here is CASRTGTANTGELFF. CDR3 nucleotide sequence: TGTGCCAGTCGAACCGGGACAGCTAACACCGGGGAGCTGTTTTTT.